This is a list of T cell receptor beta chains from one sample in a study of cytomegalovirus exposure and HLA in healthy donors. Only in-frame clones appear in the TCRdb table, and some are missing; sequencing was by immunoSEQ multiplex PCR. The sample includes nearly 110,000 clones, around 76% of them seen just once. The specimen sequenced was PBMCs. These receptors were taken from a man aged 18 to 30 in good health and CMV-seronegative. Both conserved end residues are part of each CDR3. Each record gives: V gene, clone size, D gene, J gene, CDR3 DNA, CDR3 protein. D genes are given only for firm matches. Clone size, where shown, is once, few, many, or a class for clones that have expanded.

TRBV5-1,-,-,TRBJ1-5,TGCGCCAGCAGCGCACAGGGTCTGGATCAGCCCCAGCATTTT,CASSAQGLDQPQHF
TRBV6-1,-,-,TRBJ1-2,TGTGCCAGTAGCCCCGCTCCTTTCTATGGCTACACCTTC,CASSPAPFYGYTF
TRBV5-1,many,-,TRBJ2-2,TGCGCCAGCAGCTTGGATCCAGGGATAAACACCGGGGAGCTGTTTTTT,CASSLDPGINTGELFF
TRBV5-1,once,-,TRBJ1-1,TGCGCCAGCACCGGTCAGGGAGGAGGGACTGAAGCTTTCTTT,CASTGQGGGTEAFF
TRBV5-1,-,-,TRBJ1-2,TGCGCCAGCAGCCGGACATCGGACTATGGCTACCCCTTC,CASSRTSDYGYPF
TRBV10-3,-,-,TRBJ1-4,TGTGCCATCAGGGGAATAGACACAGGGTCGGAAAAACTGTTTTTT,CAIRGIDTGSEKLFF
TRBV7-9,-,TRBD1,TRBJ2-7,TGTGCCAGCAGCTTGGGACAGGGTCGATTCTACGAGCAGTACTTC,CASSLGQGRFYEQYF
TRBV7-9,-,TRBD1,TRBJ2-1,TGTGCCAGCAGCTTAGACGGGACAGGGGGCGATGAGCAGTTCTTC,CASSLDGTGGDEQFF
TRBV2,-,-,TRBJ2-3,TGTGCCAGCAGGGCAGGGAGCACAGATACGCAGTATTTT,CASRAGSTDTQYF
TRBV6-5,-,-,TRBJ2-3,TGTGCCAGCACCACCTCGTGGGCTACGGATACGCAGTATTTT,CASTTSWATDTQYF
TRBV7-8,-,TRBD1,TRBJ2-7,TGTGCCAGCAGCTTGGGGGGACAGGGACCCTACGAGCAGTACTTC,CASSLGGQGPYEQYF
TRBV9,-,-,TRBJ1-5,TGTGCCAGCAGGGAGGCTGTGGGCTCCAATCAGCCCCAGCATTTT,CASREAVGSNQPQHF
TRBV6-5,few,-,TRBJ1-1,TGTGCCAGCAGTAGGAACAGGGCGAACACTGAAGCTTTCTTT,CASSRNRANTEAFF
TRBV5-1,-,-,TRBJ2-7,TGCGCCAGCAGCTTAGGCGGGCCTTCCTACGAGCAGTACTTC,CASSLGGPSYEQYF
TRBV20-1,-,-,TRBJ1-1,TGCAGTGGGAAGGACATAGAAGCTTTCTTT,CSGKDIEAFF
TRBV5-4,few,-,TRBJ2-7,TGTGCCAGCAGCTTACGAGGTCTGACCGGCGAGCAGTACTTC,CASSLRGLTGEQYF
TRBV4-1,-,TRBD1,TRBJ2-2,TGCGCCAGCAGCCGGGAACAGGGGAGCACCGGGGAGCTGTTTTTT,CASSREQGSTGELFF